One and the same sample provided the 29 T cell receptor beta chains below, sequenced in a study of T cell changes during pregnancy in multiple sclerosis. Clones were sequenced by immunoSEQ multiplex PCR, and TCRdb holds only the in-frame ones, with some missing. This table has roughly 61,000 clones, 93% appearing once. Source: peripheral blood, taken after pregnancy. The receptors derive from a female donor with multiple sclerosis, enrolled in a pregnancy study.

J is TRBJ2-3 and V is TRBV7-2; D unclear. CDR3 length: 12 residues. CDR1 SGHTA and CDR2 FQGNSA come from the germline V gene. The V gene lost 1 base and the J gene lost 5 bases, with 4 bases spanning the gap. CDR3 sequence: CASSLDLDTQYF. As DNA, the CDR3 is TGTGCCAGCAGCTTAGATCTAGATACGCAGTATTTT. Variable domain in full (rest from reference TRBV7-2 and TRBJ2-3): GAGVSQSPSNKVTEKGKDVELRCDPISGHTALYWYRQSLGQGLEFLIYFQGNSAPDKSGLPSDRFSAERTGGSVSTLTIQRTQQEDSAVYLCASSLDLDTQYFGPGTRLTVL.

The chain carries TRBV15 and TRBJ2-2, with TRBD1 matching 7 bases. V dropped 3 bases and J dropped 1; count of bases not matched to a gene: 8. CDR1 is LNHNV, CDR2 YYDKDF, per germline (reference sequence). There are 17 residues in the CDR3. The CDR3 DNA follows: TGTGCCACCAGCAGGGGGGTAGGACAGGTGAACACCGGGGAGCTGTTTTTT. Protein product: CATSRGVGQVNTGELFF.

The rearrangement uses TRBV2 and TRBJ1-1; D is undetermined. This CDR3 comprises 14 residues. V was pared by 5 bases and J by 1 base, with 11 bases between. CDR1 is SNHLY and CDR2 is FYNNEI in the germline V gene. CDR3 in amino acids: CASSLDLGNTEAFF. In nucleotides, the CDR3 is TGTGCCAGCAGTCTCGACTTAGGGAACACTGAAGCTTTCTTT. Drawing the rest from reference TRBV2 and TRBJ1-1, the complete variable domain is EPEVTQTPSHQVTQMGQEVILRCVPISNHLYFYWYRQILGQKVEFLVSFYNNEISEKSEIFDDQFSVERPDGSNFTLKIRSTKLEDSAMYFCASSLDLGNTEAFFGQGTRLTVV.

This clone was seen a handful of times. V and J are TRBV6-1 and TRBJ1-1, with D hard to call. The germline V gene has CDR1 MNHNS and CDR2 SASEGT. Trimming cost V 5 bases and J 6 bases, with 19 bases left between them. The CDR3 runs to 15 residues. The CDR3 loop is CASSRREPLLAEAFF. The CDR3 coding sequence is TGTGCCAGCAGTCGGAGGGAGCCCCTGCTCGCTGAAGCTTTCTTT.

The gene calls are TRBV5-1 and TRBJ2-3, with D possibly matching TRBD1 (6 bases). Between the trimmed V and J ends, which lost 5 bases and 4 bases, there was a span of 11 bases. Germline V gene data show CDR1 as SGHRS and CDR2 as YFSETQ. This CDR3 contains 13 residues. The CDR3 is CASSSGQPDTQYF. The DNA for the CDR3 is TGCGCCAGCAGTTCAGGACAGCCAGATACGCAGTATTTT. The full variable domain, in which reference TRBV5-1 and TRBJ2-3 provide the parts outside the CDR3, is KAGVTQTPRYLIKTRGQQVTLSCSPISGHRSVSWYQQTPGQGLQFLFEYFSETQRNKGNFPGRFSGRQFSNSRSEMNVSTLELGDSALYLCASSSGQPDTQYFGPGTRLTVL.

The V call is TRBV6-6, the J call TRBJ2-7; TRBD1 matches 10 bases. V was pared by 6 bases and J by 7 bases, with 3 bases of the junction left unmatched. CDR3 length: 12 residues. CDR1 is MNHNY and CDR2 is SVGAGI in the germline V gene (reference sequence). The CDR3 sequence is CASSDRGREQYF. As DNA, the CDR3 is TGTGCCAGCAGCGACAGGGGGCGGGAGCAGTACTTC.

CDR3 residues: CASSEGGRSQIYEQYF. CDR3 nucleotide sequence: TGTGCCAGCAGCGAAGGGGGCCGGTCTCAGATATACGAGCAGTACTTC. The rearrangement uses TRBV14 and TRBJ2-7; 7 bases fit TRBD1. This CDR3 region has 16 residues. Trimming at V came to 5 bases and at J to 4 bases, leaving 14 bases not matched to a gene. Germline-derived CDR1 and CDR2 are SGHDN and FVKESK.

The genes are TRBV5-4 and TRBJ2-2, with D possibly matching TRBD2 (5 bases). V shed 2 bases and J shed 3 bases, with 11 bases lying between them. The CDR3 is 15 residues long. The germline gives CDR1 SGHNT, CDR2 YYREEE (reference sequence). The DNA for the CDR3 is TGTGCCAGCAGCTTAATCTCGGGATACACCGGGGAGCTGTTTTTT. Protein sequence: CASSLISGYTGELFF.

V usage is TRBV7-2 and J usage is TRBJ2-3, with 9 bases identical to TRBD2. Germline lookup yields CDR1 SGHTA and CDR2 FQGNSA. The CDR3 contains 17 residues. V shed 6 bases and J 0 bases; nucleotides not matched to a gene: 10. The CDR3 DNA sequence: TGTGCCAGCAGAGAGAGCGGCGGGAGGGCAAGCACAGATACGCAGTATTTT. This encodes CASRESGGRASTDTQYF.

The J gene is TRBJ1-4, the V gene TRBV4-2; no definite D call. This CDR3 contains 14 residues. V shed 3 bases and J shed 12 bases, with 17 bases lying between them. Germline lookup yields CDR1 LGHNA and CDR2 YNFKEQ. CDR3 in DNA: TGTGCCAGCAGCCAGTATGCGTCCTCCCTGGAACTGTTTTTT. Residues: CASSQYASSLELFF.

CDR3 nucleotides: TGTGCCAGCAGTTCCAACATCAGGGGGCACACTGAAGCTTTCTTT. Encoded protein: CASSSNIRGHTEAFF. The V and J genes are TRBV28 and TRBJ1-1; TRBD1 aligns across 8 bases. The CDR3 loop spans 15 amino acids. V dropped 4 bases and J dropped 3; count of bases not matched to a gene: 7. Germline V gene sequence: CDR1 MDHEN, CDR2 SYDVKM.

This clone was found once. The chain links TRBV30 to TRBJ2-1; 10 positions agree with TRBD2. Unmatched junction bases numbered 2, after V lost 2 bases and J lost 4 bases. The CDR3 runs 14 residues. Germline V gene sequence: CDR1 GTSNPN, CDR2 SVGIG (reference sequence). In DNA, the CDR3 is TGTGCCTGGAGTCCGACTAGCGGGTACAATGAGCAGTTCTTC. This gives the protein CAWSPTSGYNEQFF.

This chain uses TRBV7-8 with TRBJ2-1, with TRBD1 identical over 9 bases. V shed 4 bases, J shed 15 bases, and the junction held 10 bases outside the gene matches. The germline V gene has CDR1 SGHVS and CDR2 FQNEAQ. This CDR3 is 13 amino acids long. The CDR3 sequence is CASSSTGTGILFF. As DNA, the CDR3 is TGTGCCAGCAGCTCCACCGGGACAGGGATTCTGTTCTTC.

The V gene is TRBV7-2, the J gene TRBJ2-7; 7 nucleotides match TRBD2. With V trimmed by 4 bases and J by 2 bases, 17 bases remained unmatched. This CDR3 is 18 amino acids long. From germline, CDR1 is SGHTA and CDR2 FQGNSA. The CDR3, as DNA: TGTGCCAGCAGCTATCGCGCTCAAAGGGGAGGGATTCCCTACGAGCAGTACTTC. Amino acid sequence: CASSYRAQRGGIPYEQYF.

This chain uses TRBV29-1 with TRBJ2-7; 9 bases align to TRBD1. The CDR3 has 12 residues. Germline V gene lookup returns CDR1 SQVTM and CDR2 ANQGSEA. The V segment lost 5 bases and the J segment 3 bases; nucleotides outside the gene matches: 2. The CDR3 DNA sequence: TGCAGCGTTCAGGGACAGGGCTACGAGCAGTACTTC. This gives the protein CSVQGQGYEQYF.

The CDR3 loop reads CASSWRALGTDTQYF. The DNA for the CDR3 is TGTGCCAGCAGTTGGAGGGCCCTCGGCACAGATACGCAGTATTTT. The chain uses TRBV27 and TRBJ2-3; a possible D gene is TRBD2 (6 bases). The CDR3 has 15 amino acids. Germline CDR1 reads MNHEY; CDR2 reads SMNVEV (reference sequence). Trimming left V 4 bases short and J 1 base short, with 12 bases between.

The chain couples TRBV7-2 to TRBJ2-7, with a tentative D call TRBD1 (5 bases). Germline V lookup: CDR1 SGHTA, CDR2 FQGNSA. V lost 7 bases to trimming and J lost 6 bases, with 16 bases between them. The CDR3 runs 13 residues. The CDR3 sequence is CASMQGRLGEQYF. The CDR3 bases are TGTGCCAGCATGCAGGGTCGATTAGGCGAGCAGTACTTC.

In DNA form, the CDR3 reads TGTGCCAGCAGCTTAGCCAACCGACAGACTGGAAACACCATATATTTT. This encodes CASSLANRQTGNTIYF. This sequence joins TRBV11-2 and TRBJ1-3; D might be TRBD1 (5 bases). CDR3 length: 16 residues. With 1 base removed from V and 2 bases from J, the gap between germline ends came to 12 bases. Germline assignment: CDR1 SGHAT and CDR2 FQNNGV.

This rearrangement joins TRBV7-2 to TRBJ2-1; unclear D gene. Germline V gives CDR1 SGHTA, CDR2 FQGNSA. V lost 5 bases to trimming and J lost 10 bases, with 9 bases between them. This CDR3 has 11 amino acids. This CDR3 reads CASSRTFEQFF. For the CDR3, the DNA is TGTGCCAGCAGCCGTACTTTCGAGCAGTTCTTC.

This sequence joins TRBV28 and TRBJ1-5; a weak D match, TRBD1 (5 bases). The CDR3 has 14 residues. Germline CDR1 is MDHEN and CDR2 is SYDVKM. V was pared by 11 bases and J by 2 bases, with 16 bases between. CDR3 nucleotides: TGTGCCGTCTGGGGGGGTGGCCGCAATCAGCCCCAGCATTTT. Translating it yields CAVWGGGRNQPQHF.

The V gene is TRBV27, the J gene TRBJ2-7; D is possibly TRBD1 (5 bases). The CDR3 has 15 amino acids. V dropped 5 bases and J dropped 2 bases, with 16 bases sitting between them. Germline V gene lookup returns CDR1 MNHEY and CDR2 SMNVEV (reference sequence). CDR3 residues: CASSPRQGRTYEQYF. The CDR3 coding sequence is TGTGCCAGCAGTCCCCGGCAGGGTAGGACCTACGAGCAGTACTTC.

The chain combines TRBV6-1 with TRBJ2-2, with 8 bases aligning to TRBD2. The CDR3 consists of 15 residues. Germline V gene data show CDR1 as MNHNS and CDR2 as SASEGT. V lost 6 bases to trimming and J lost 6 bases; unmatched junction nucleotides: 9. The CDR3 protein is CASSPQREFAGELFF. Here the CDR3 DNA reads TGTGCCAGCAGCCCCCAGCGGGAGTTCGCCGGGGAGCTGTTTTTT.

The rearrangement joins TRBV18 to TRBJ1-5; a possible D gene is TRBD1 (5 bases). With 2 bases removed from V and 7 bases from J, the gap between germline ends came to 18 bases. Germline V lookup: CDR1 KGHSH, CDR2 LQKENI. The CDR3 covers 16 residues. CDR3 amino acids: CASSPRFQGGEQPQHF. CDR3 sequence (DNA): TGTGCCAGCTCACCAAGGTTCCAGGGTGGAGAACAGCCCCAGCATTTT.

This sequence joins TRBV6-1 and TRBJ1-4; D remains unclear. Germline V gene data show CDR1 as MNHNS and CDR2 as SASEGT. There are 13 residues in the CDR3. V lost 4 bases and J lost 8, with 11 bases in between. The DNA for the CDR3 is TGTGCCAGCAGTGGAGGGTTAAAGGAAAAACTGTTTTTT. Its protein is CASSGGLKEKLFF.

V and J are TRBV4-3 and TRBJ1-1, with TRBD1 matching over 7 bases. Germline loops: CDR1 LGHNA, CDR2 YSLEER. Trimming at V came to 3 bases and at J to 3 bases, leaving 1 base not matched to a gene. This CDR3 has 13 amino acids. The CDR3 nucleotides read TGCGCCAGCAGCCACGGGACAGACACTGAAGCTTTCTTT. Translated: CASSHGTDTEAFF.

The rearrangement uses TRBV11-1 and TRBJ2-1; 10 nucleotides line up with TRBD2. The CDR3 is made up of 15 amino acids. From germline, CDR1 is SGHAT and CDR2 FQDESV (reference sequence). J was trimmed by 7 bases and V by 6 bases; bases with no gene match: 9. The CDR3 sequence is CASRGTSAKVNEQFF. The CDR3 DNA is TGTGCCAGCAGAGGGACTAGCGCGAAGGTAAATGAGCAGTTCTTC.

This rearrangement joins TRBV29-1 to TRBJ1-1; D is possibly TRBD1 (6 bases). The CDR3 is 13 residues long. CDR1 is SQVTM and CDR2 is ANQGSEA in the germline V gene. Trimming shortened V by 6 bases and J by 1 base, and 12 bases separated the two germline ends. The CDR3 is CSVGHGANTEAFF. The CDR3 DNA reads TGCAGCGTGGGACACGGGGCGAACACTGAAGCTTTCTTT.

V is TRBV19 and J is TRBJ2-7, with 14 bases matching TRBD2. The CDR3 is 21 residues long. Looked up from germline, CDR1 is LNHDA and CDR2 is SQIVND (reference sequence). V lost 3 bases, J lost 4 bases, and 20 bases stayed unmatched. CDR3 sequence reads: CASSIKSARSTSGRDPYEQYF. The CDR3 DNA reads TGTGCCAGTAGTATTAAGTCGGCCCGTTCGACTAGCGGGAGGGATCCGTACGAGCAGTACTTC.

The chain joins TRBV5-1 to TRBJ2-1, with D possibly being TRBD2 (6 bases). Germline CDR1 is SGHRS and CDR2 is YFSETQ. Trimming removed 2 bases at V and 2 bases at J, with 8 bases between. The CDR3 consists of 14 residues. CDR3 sequence reads: CASSFSGTYNEQFF. CDR3 in DNA: TGCGCCAGCAGCTTTAGCGGAACCTACAATGAGCAGTTCTTC.